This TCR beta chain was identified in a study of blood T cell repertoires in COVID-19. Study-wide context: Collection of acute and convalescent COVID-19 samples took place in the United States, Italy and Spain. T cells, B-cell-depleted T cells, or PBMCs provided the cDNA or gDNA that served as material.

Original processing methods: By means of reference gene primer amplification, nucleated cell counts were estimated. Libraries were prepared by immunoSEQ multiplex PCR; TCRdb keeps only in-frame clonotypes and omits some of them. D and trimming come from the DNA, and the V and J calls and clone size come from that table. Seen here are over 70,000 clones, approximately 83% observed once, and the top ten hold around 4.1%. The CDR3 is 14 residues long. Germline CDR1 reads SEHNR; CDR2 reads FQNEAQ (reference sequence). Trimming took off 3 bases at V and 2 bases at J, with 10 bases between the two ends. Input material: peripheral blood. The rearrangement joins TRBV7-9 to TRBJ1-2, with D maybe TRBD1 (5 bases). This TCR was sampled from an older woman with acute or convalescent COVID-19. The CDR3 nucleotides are TGTGCCAGCAGCTTGATAGGGGCCAACTATGGCTACACCTTC. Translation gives CASSLIGANYGYTF.